This is a list of T cell receptor beta chains from one sample in a study of T cells of healthy individuals. TCRdb reprocessed the 5' RACE reads via MiXCR and lists one record per CDR3 protein. The top ten clones hold more than 5.5% of a sample with roughly 87,000 distinct CDR3 sequences, 17% of them seen once. All receptors derive from a human donor in good health. CDR3s leave out the opening cysteine and the closing phenylalanine or tryptophan. The order of the fields is V gene, CDR3 length, clone size, CDR3 protein. Clone size is given for some rows only: seen once, a few or many times, or a class if the clone is expanded.

V: TRBV20-1
length: 10
size: many
CDR3: SATLIAYEQY

V: TRBV4-3
length: 18
size: NA
CDR3: ASSQEADRGSELAKNIQY

V: TRBV20-1
length: 11
size: NA
CDR3: SARDPLAGEQF

V: TRBV9
length: 12
size: NA
CDR3: ASSVGGSNQPQH

V: TRBV6-5
length: 11
size: few
CDR3: ASKDRGGYEQY

V: TRBV19
length: 11
size: many
CDR3: ASGASGQETQY

V: TRBV5-1
length: 13
size: NA
CDR3: ASKNRGLDLYGYT

V: TRBV6-2/TRBV6-3
length: 11
size: NA
CDR3: ASKEASKNIQY

V: TRBV12-3/TRBV12-4
length: 13
size: NA
CDR3: ASSLGQSFNQPQH

V: TRBV20-1
length: 13
size: many
CDR3: SARFGNSGANVLT

V: TRBV24-1
length: 11
size: few
CDR3: ATSTGPVYGYT

V: TRBV14
length: 11
size: few
CDR3: ASRRQGATEAF

V: TRBV28
length: 13
size: NA
CDR3: ASIPRGGYTDTQY

V: TRBV12-3/TRBV12-4
length: 10
size: NA
CDR3: ASSSRLYGYT

V: TRBV20-1
length: 14
size: NA
CDR3: SARDPAGPITDTQY

V: TRBV7-7
length: 12
size: few
CDR3: ASSPLATQETQY

V: TRBV24-1
length: 11
size: NA
CDR3: ATSGEVPDTQY

V: TRBV12-5
length: 10
size: NA
CDR3: ASGVGADGYT

V: TRBV12-3/TRBV12-4
length: 13
size: NA
CDR3: ASSPLAGVSDTQY

V: TRBV5-1
length: 13
size: few
CDR3: ASSLSSTGNSPLH

V: TRBV24-1
length: 15
size: many
CDR3: ATSDSPGQGSYNEQF

V: TRBV6-5
length: 13
size: NA
CDR3: ASSYSSAGDTEAF